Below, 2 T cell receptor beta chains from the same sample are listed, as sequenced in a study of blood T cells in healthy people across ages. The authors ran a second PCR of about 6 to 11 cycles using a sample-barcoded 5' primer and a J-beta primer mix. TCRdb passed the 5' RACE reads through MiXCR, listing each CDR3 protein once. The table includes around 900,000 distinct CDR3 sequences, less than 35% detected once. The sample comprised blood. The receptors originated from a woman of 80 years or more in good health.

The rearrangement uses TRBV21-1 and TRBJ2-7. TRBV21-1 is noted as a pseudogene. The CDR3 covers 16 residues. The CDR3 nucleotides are TGTGCCAGCAGCAAAGCTTCCCAGGGGATCACCTACGAGCAGTACTTC. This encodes CASSKASQGITYEQYF.

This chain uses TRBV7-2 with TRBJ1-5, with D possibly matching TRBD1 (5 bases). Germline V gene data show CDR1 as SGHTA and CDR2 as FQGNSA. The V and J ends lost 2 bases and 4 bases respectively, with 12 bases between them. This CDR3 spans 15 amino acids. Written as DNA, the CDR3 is TGTGCCAGCAGCTTATCGGGACGGATAAATCAGCCCCAGCATTTT. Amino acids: CASSLSGRINQPQHF.